A single sample gave rise to the 3 T cell receptor beta chains below, sequenced in a study of shared clonotypes between healthy human individuals. Produced via immunoSEQ multiplex PCR; TCRdb's table is partial and in-frame only. The data show about 2.2 million clones, about 94% seen once. Naive CD8 cells were CD45RO-negative, positively selected for CCR7, excluding terminally differentiated effector memory CD45RA+ cells. The specimen was naive CD8+ T cells from PBMCs. All receptors derive from a man between 18 and 29 years old in good health. Some clones in this sample may be carry-over from other donors' samples.

This rearrangement joins TRBV4-3 to TRBJ2-2, with D possibly TRBD1 on 5 matching bases. The CDR3 extends over 16 amino acids. CDR1 is LGHNA, CDR2 YSLEER, per germline. V lost 1 base and J lost 2, with 11 bases in between. In DNA form, the CDR3 reads TGCGCCAGCAGCCAAGTCCTGCGGACAAACACCGGGGAGCTGTTTTTT. This codes for CASSQVLRTNTGELFF.

V and J are TRBV18 and TRBJ2-5; maybe TRBD2 (6 bases). The V gene's germline CDR1 is KGHSH and CDR2 LQKENI. CDR3 length: 13 residues. The V gene lost 6 bases and the J gene lost 5 bases, with 13 bases spanning the gap. Here the CDR3 reads CASSLGGAETQYF. The CDR3 DNA reads TGTGCCAGCTCTCTGGGGGGTGCCGAGACCCAGTACTTC.

V is TRBV11-2 and J is TRBJ1-1, with a tentative D call TRBD1 (5 bases). The germline V and J ends were trimmed by 3 bases and 5 bases, with 13 bases remaining between them. CDR3 length: 14 residues. Germline loops: CDR1 SGHAT, CDR2 FQNNGV. The CDR3 nucleotides are TGTGCCAGCAGCTTTAGGGGAGGCTATACTGAAGCTTTCTTT. Protein: CASSFRGGYTEAFF.